Listed below are T cell receptor beta chains from one sample, sequenced in a study of read filtering for tumor transcriptome and immune sequencing. TCRdb processed the reads anew with MiXCR; each CDR3 protein has one entry. In the table there are tens of thousands of distinct CDR3 sequences, 20% to 25% of which are singletons. Source material: a population of CD138-negative cells sorted from bone marrow. These receptors all stem from a donor at least 40 years old with multiple myeloma. The CDR3 runs from the conserved cysteine through the conserved F or W. D genes are given only for firm matches. Clone sizes are given selectively: once, few, many, or a class where the clone is expanded.

DNA	CDR3	size	D	length	J	V
TGTGCCAGCAGCTTGGGCAGGGGTATGGACGAGCAGTACTTC	CASSLGRGMDEQYF	many	-	14	TRBJ2-7	TRBV11-2
TGTGCCAGCAGCGACACAACTTCTGGGGCCAACGTCCTGACTTTC	CASSDTTSGANVLTF	many	-	15	TRBJ2-6	TRBV6-6
TGTGCCAGCGGTTTCTCCGGGACTGAAGCTTTCTTT	CASGFSGTEAFF	-	-	12	TRBJ1-1	TRBV28
TGCAGTGTTAAACAGCTCCAAGGGCACTACGAGCAGTACTTC	CSVKQLQGHYEQYF	-	-	14	TRBJ2-7	TRBV20-1
TGCGCCAGCAGCTGGACCGGCGGGCGCAGTCAGCCCCAGCATTTT	CASSWTGGRSQPQHF	-	-	15	TRBJ1-5	TRBV5-1
TGTGCCAGCAGACCCCAGCGGGGGGGCCTCCCCGATGAGCAGTTCTTC	CASRPQRGGLPDEQFF	many	TRBD2	16	TRBJ2-1	TRBV12-3/TRBV12-4
TGTGCCAGCAGCTTACGGGTCGAGCAGTTCTTC	CASSLRVEQFF	many	-	11	TRBJ2-1	TRBV11-2
TGCGCCAGCAGCCTTCGGACTAGCGGAGGATTAGATACGCAGTATTTT	CASSLRTSGGLDTQYF	many	TRBD2	16	TRBJ2-3	TRBV4-1
TGTGCCAGCAGTCGGACAGGCGATGAAGCTTTCTTT	CASSRTGDEAFF	many	TRBD1	12	TRBJ1-1	TRBV6-5
TGCAGCGTGGTGACCGGGACATTGGCCAAAAACATTCAGTACTTC	CSVVTGTLAKNIQYF	many	-	15	TRBJ2-4	TRBV29-1
TGCAGTGCCAAACTAGCGGGGGCCTACAATGAGCAGTTCTTC	CSAKLAGAYNEQFF	many	TRBD2	14	TRBJ2-1	TRBV20-1
TGTGCCAGCAGCTCGACAGTCCTGAGCACAGATACGCAGTATTTT	CASSSTVLSTDTQYF	few	-	15	TRBJ2-3	TRBV7-9
TGTGCCAGCACGGACAGATACACCGGGGAGCTGTTTTTT	CASTDRYTGELFF	many	-	13	TRBJ2-2	TRBV2
TGTGCCAGCACCTATAGCAGGGAAGAGACCCAGTACTTC	CASTYSREETQYF	many	-	13	TRBJ2-5	TRBV6-6
TGTGCCAGCAGTTACGCTGGCAGACTTCAGCCCCAGCATTTT	CASSYAGRLQPQHF	few	-	14	TRBJ1-5	TRBV6-2/TRBV6-3
TGTGCCAGCAGCAACGGTTACTATGGCTACACCTTC	CASSNGYYGYTF	many	-	12	TRBJ1-2	TRBV7-9
TGTGCTTCGGGGGCGAGGCCGGGCCATGAAGCTTTCTTT	CASGARPGHEAFF	many	-	13	TRBJ1-1	TRBV6-5
TGTGCCAGCAGTTACGGACTAGCGGGGGTCTGGAACACCGGGGAGCTGTTTTTT	CASSYGLAGVWNTGELFF	many	TRBD2	18	TRBJ2-2	TRBV6-2/TRBV6-3
TGTGCCAGCAGCTTTATGGCCCGCGAGGAGCAGCCCCAGCATTTT	CASSFMAREEQPQHF	many	-	15	TRBJ1-5	TRBV7-2
TGCGCCAGCAGCTTTGGCGGGCAAAGCTCCTACGAGCAGTACTTC	CASSFGGQSSYEQYF	many	-	15	TRBJ2-7	TRBV5-1
TGCGCCAGCAGCTTGGTAGTAGGGGGCGGCACTGAAGCTTTCTTT	CASSLVVGGGTEAFF	many	TRBD1	15	TRBJ1-1	TRBV5-1